Shown below are 5 T cell receptor beta chains from a single sample sequenced in a study of beta chain features in type 1 diabetes. The study's findings and limits: Type 1 diabetes patients had TCRB CDR3s that were shorter (moderately but significantly so) in all four CD4+ subsets.

No cognate antigen is known for these TCRs. Expressed TCRB transcripts got sequenced, as all isolated RNA was reverse transcribed. Produced via immunoSEQ multiplex PCR; TCRdb's table is partial and in-frame only. The top ten hold about 0.014% of the sample, which has 280,000 or so clones, 14% to 15% seen once. Sequencing was performed on naive CD4+ T cells from blood. These receptors were collected from a man between 18 and 35 years old with type 1 diabetes.

The table lists this clone with a few counts. This sample also contains other DNA sequences that code for the same CDR3. The J gene is TRBJ2-2, the V gene TRBV28; possibly TRBD1 for D (5 bases). Looked up from germline, CDR1 is MDHEN and CDR2 is SYDVKM. This CDR3 contains 15 residues. V lost 1 base to trimming and J lost 4 bases, with 10 bases between them. This chain's CDR3 is CASSLLQGGTGELFF. CDR3 nucleotides: TGTGCCAGCAGTTTATTGCAGGGCGGCACCGGGGAGCTGTTTTTT.

This clone has a handful of counts. The rearrangement joins TRBV11-2 to TRBJ2-6, with 11 bases that match TRBD2. The germline V gene encodes CDR1 SGHAT and CDR2 FQNNGV. The length of the CDR3 is 18 residues. The ends lost 2 bases at V and 3 bases at J; junction bases unmatched: 6. CDR3 in DNA: TGTGCCAGCAGCTTAATACTAGCGGGAGTCCATGGGGCCAACGTCCTGACTTTC. Encoded protein: CASSLILAGVHGANVLTF.

The DNA for the CDR3 is TGCGCCAGCAGCCTACGACAGGGGGGCACAGATACGCAGTATTTT. Translated, it gives CASSLRQGGTDTQYF. The J gene is TRBJ2-3, the V gene TRBV4-3, with 9 bases that match TRBD1. V lost 4 bases to trimming and J lost 1 base; unmatched junction nucleotides: 3. This CDR3 is 15 amino acids long. Germline CDR1 reads LGHNA; CDR2 reads YSLEER.

The V and J genes are TRBV30 and TRBJ2-3, with D possibly TRBD1 on 6 matching bases. The CDR3 spans 12 residues. Germline values: CDR1 GTSNPN, CDR2 SVGIG (reference sequence). V was shortened by 2 bases and J by 4 bases, with 7 bases between the two germline ends. The chain's CDR3 is CAWSSGADTQYF. DNA for the CDR3: TGTGCCTGGAGTTCAGGGGCAGATACGCAGTATTTT. Together with reference TRBV30 and TRBJ2-3, the CDR3 gives the full variable domain: SQTIHQWPATLVQPVGSPLSLECTVEGTSNPNLYWYRQAAGRGLQLLFYSVGIGQISSEVPQNLSASRPQDRQFILSSKKLLLSDSGFYLCAWSSGADTQYFGPGTRLTVL.

This chain uses TRBV29-1 with TRBJ2-2; 8 nucleotides align to TRBD2. The V gene end was trimmed by 7 bases and the J gene end by 1 base; junction bases not matched to a gene: 8. Germline lookup yields CDR1 SQVTM and CDR2 ANQGSEA. The CDR3 consists of 15 residues. CDR3 bases: TGCAGCGCTAGAATAGCGGGGATGAACACCGGGGAGCTGTTTTTT. This translates into CSARIAGMNTGELFF.